One and the same sample provided the 29 T cell receptor beta chains below, sequenced in a study of graft-versus-host responses after intestinal transplantation. Using immunoSEQ multiplex PCR, the repertoire was profiled, and TCRdb retains in-frame clones only, with some absent. In the table there are fewer than 25,000 clones, about half of which are singletons. This sample comprised alloreactive CD4+ T cells from a mixed lymphocyte reaction culture, obtained before intestinal transplant. Described subset: CFSE-low proliferating T cells sorted from roughly six-day pre-transplant mixed lymphocyte reaction (GvH or HvG direction). The receptors stem from a human patient who received an intestinal transplant.

The rearrangement uses TRBV7-9 and TRBJ1-1; TRBD1 is a possible D gene (6 bases). This CDR3 has 16 amino acids. Germline values: CDR1 SEHNR, CDR2 FQNEAQ (reference sequence). V was shortened by 2 bases and J by 1 base, with 14 bases between the two germline ends. The CDR3 loop reads CASSLPPGQPNTEAFF. CDR3 DNA: TGTGCCAGCAGCTTACCACCAGGACAGCCGAACACTGAAGCTTTCTTT. The full variable domain, with the rest looked up from reference TRBV7-9 and TRBJ1-1, is DTGVSQNPRHKITKRGQNVTFRCDPISEHNRLYWYRQTLGQGPEFLTYFQNEAQLEKSRLLSDRFSAERPKGSFSTLEIQRTEQGDSAMYLCASSLPPGQPNTEAFFGQGTRLTVV.

The J gene is TRBJ1-5, the V gene TRBV6-6, with D unresolved. The CDR3 runs to 16 residues. Trimming pared 3 bases from V and 11 bases from J, leaving 23 bases between. Germline assignment: CDR1 MNHNY and CDR2 SVGAGI (reference sequence). The chain's CDR3 is CASSYRPARHLSAQHF. Here the CDR3 DNA reads TGTGCCAGCAGTTATCGCCCAGCCAGACACTTATCGGCCCAGCATTTT.

The chain links TRBV6-1 to TRBJ2-3, with TRBD2 matching 8 bases. This CDR3 comprises 15 residues. Looked up from germline, CDR1 is MNHNS and CDR2 is SASEGT. V was clipped by 6 bases and J by 0 bases; unmatched bases: 5. The CDR3 DNA reads as TGTGCCAGCAGGGAACTAGCGGACAGCACAGATACGCAGTATTTT. Its translation is CASRELADSTDTQYF.

CDR3 nucleotide sequence: TGTGCCAGCTCACTAACAACTAGCGGGGGCCGGAGGGAGACCCAGTACTTC. Translating gives CASSLTTSGGRRETQYF. The chain links TRBV18 to TRBJ2-5; TRBD2 matches 11 bases. CDR3 length: 17 amino acids. Unmatched junction bases numbered 12, after V lost 4 bases and J lost 5 bases. The germline V gene encodes CDR1 KGHSH and CDR2 LQKENI.

This clone has a handful of counts. The V call is TRBV6-1, the J call TRBJ1-1, with D unclear. Germline assignment: CDR1 MNHNS and CDR2 SASEGT. There are 11 residues in the CDR3. Trimming took 8 bases from V and 1 from J, leaving 5 bases between them. CDR3 region: CASVKNTEAFF. The CDR3 region has the DNA TGTGCCAGCGTCAAGAACACTGAAGCTTTCTTT.

V usage is TRBV7-6 and J usage is TRBJ2-3; 8 nucleotides match TRBD2. Germline CDR1 SGHVS, CDR2 FNYEAQ. The CDR3 covers 17 residues. Germline trimming cut 3 bases from V and 2 bases from J; bases unmatched to any gene: 10. The CDR3 here is CASSLGFGGGNTDTQYF. As DNA, the CDR3 is TGTGCCAGCAGCTTGGGATTCGGGGGGGGAAACACAGATACGCAGTATTTT.

The chain couples TRBV6-1 to TRBJ1-5, with a possible D match to TRBD1 (6 bases). The V and J ends lost 6 bases and 4 bases respectively, with 13 bases between them. Germline CDR1 reads MNHNS; CDR2 reads SASEGT. This CDR3 region has 14 residues. CDR3 region: CASSKTGMNQPQHF. In DNA, the CDR3 is TGTGCCAGCAGCAAGACAGGAATGAATCAGCCCCAGCATTTT.

This clone showed up just a few times. The rearrangement uses TRBV5-1 and TRBJ2-2; tentative D call: TRBD2 (7 bases). The CDR3 is 17 amino acids. V was trimmed by 4 bases and J by 3 bases, leaving 19 bases between them. The V gene's germline CDR1 is SGHRS and CDR2 YFSETQ. The CDR3 bases are TGCGCCAGCAGCCCCCCGGCCGGGGGGCTCCACACCGGGGAGCTGTTTTTT. As protein: CASSPPAGGLHTGELFF.

This chain uses TRBV5-1 with TRBJ2-1; possible D gene TRBD2, 7 bases. V dropped 1 base and J dropped 10 bases, with 21 bases sitting between them. Germline lookup yields CDR1 SGHRS and CDR2 YFSETQ. This CDR3 is built from 16 residues. DNA for the CDR3: TGCGCCAGCAGCTTGTTTCGGGGGGCCTCGGTAAACGAGCAGTTCTTC. Encoded protein: CASSLFRGASVNEQFF.

The chain uses TRBV10-3 and TRBJ2-6; no definite D call. The germline V gene has CDR1 ENHRY and CDR2 SYGVKD. The CDR3 loop spans 12 amino acids. Trimming took 10 bases from V and 5 from J, leaving 9 bases between them. The CDR3 sequence is CATQLRANVLTF. CDR3 coding DNA: TGTGCCACCCAACTCCGGGCCAACGTCCTGACTTTC.

The chain links TRBV23-1 to TRBJ1-5, with 10 bases lining up with TRBD1. TRBV23-1 has ORF status, its function being uncertain. The V segment lost 8 bases and the J segment 5 bases; nucleotides outside the gene matches: 12. CDR3 length: 16 residues. The CDR3 here is CASEFRDRGIYQPQHF. In nucleotides, the CDR3 is TGCGCCAGCGAGTTTCGGGACAGGGGTATATATCAGCCCCAGCATTTT.

The chain is built from TRBV2 and TRBJ2-2, with 11 bases aligning to TRBD2. Germline loops: CDR1 SNHLY, CDR2 FYNNEI. V was pared by 6 bases and J by 6 bases, with 6 bases of the junction left unmatched. The CDR3 has 15 residues. The CDR3 coding sequence is TGTGCCAGCAGGGAGACTAGCGGGGTGTCCGGGGAGCTGTTTTTT. It specifies CASRETSGVSGELFF.

The table lists this clone with a few counts. The chain recombines TRBV21-1 with TRBJ2-2; the DNA was not used to check the table's D call, TRBD2. TRBV21-1 is termed a pseudogene. This CDR3 region has 15 residues. The CDR3 DNA reads TGTGCCAGCCGTCGACTAGCCAGGAACACCGGGGAGCTGTTTTTT. Amino acids: CASRRLARNTGELFF.

The chain couples TRBV25-1 to TRBJ2-4, with 10 nucleotides matching TRBD1. The CDR3 sequence is 15 residues long. With V trimmed by 4 bases and J by 7 bases, 7 bases remained unmatched. Germline loops: CDR1 MGHDK, CDR2 SYGVNS. The DNA of the CDR3 is TGTGCCAGCAGTGGGGGACGGACAGGGGGGAACATTCAGTACTTC. This gives the protein CASSGGRTGGNIQYF.

In this sample, this clone turned up once. This chain joins TRBV7-6 and TRBJ2-1, with TRBD2 matching 12 bases. The germline V gene encodes CDR1 SGHVS and CDR2 FNYEAQ. V lost 2 bases and J lost 7; bases outside the gene matches: 0. This CDR3 spans 14 amino acids. This CDR3 is CASSLTSGGNEQFF. The CDR3 nucleotides read TGTGCCAGCAGCTTAACTAGCGGGGGGAATGAGCAGTTCTTC.

The chain links TRBV7-2 to TRBJ1-2; weak D call: TRBD1 (5 bases). The CDR3 contains 16 residues. The germline V gene encodes CDR1 SGHTA and CDR2 FQGNSA. V was cut by 1 base and J by 1 base, with 13 bases left in between. The CDR3 spells CASSLDFGRDNYGYTF. CDR3 in DNA: TGTGCCAGCAGCTTAGATTTCGGCAGGGATAACTATGGCTACACCTTC. The complete variable domain, with remaining parts taken from reference TRBV7-2 and TRBJ1-2, reads GAGVSQSPSNKVTEKGKDVELRCDPISGHTALYWYRQSLGQGLEFLIYFQGNSAPDKSGLPSDRFSAERTGGSVSTLTIQRTQQEDSAVYLCASSLDFGRDNYGYTFGSGTRLTVV.

The CDR3 is CASTQTGASSYEQYF. DNA of the CDR3: TGTGCCAGCACCCAAACAGGGGCGAGCTCCTACGAGCAGTACTTC. V is TRBV7-8 and J is TRBJ2-7, with TRBD1 matching over 7 bases. The CDR3 is 15 amino acids. J was trimmed by 0 bases and V by 7 bases; bases with no gene match: 9. The germline V gene encodes CDR1 SGHVS and CDR2 FQNEAQ.

V usage is TRBV5-4 and J usage is TRBJ2-5; 7 nucleotides match TRBD1. The CDR3 is 13 residues long. CDR1 is SGHNT, CDR2 YYREEE, per germline (reference sequence). With 4 bases clipped from V and 5 bases from J, the junction kept 5 bases outside the gene matches. CDR3 sequence: CASSMTGSETQYF. In nucleotides, the CDR3 is TGTGCCAGCAGCATGACAGGGTCGGAGACCCAGTACTTC.

This chain joins TRBV19 and TRBJ1-4; D remains unclear. Per the germline V gene, CDR1 is LNHDA and CDR2 is SQIVND (reference sequence). Trimming took 10 bases from V and 3 from J, leaving 12 bases between them. The CDR3 is 13 residues long. The CDR3 is CATRRTANEKLFF. Written as DNA, the CDR3 is TGTGCCACCAGGAGGACCGCTAATGAAAAACTGTTTTTT.

The genes are TRBV11-2 and TRBJ1-4; D gene unclear. CDR3 size: 15 residues. Germline V gene data show CDR1 as SGHAT and CDR2 as FQNNGV. Trimming removed 1 base from V and 6 bases from J, with 12 bases in between. The CDR3 region has the DNA TGTGCCAGCAGCTTAGTTGGGAGAGTCCATGAAAAACTGTTTTTT. Translated: CASSLVGRVHEKLFF.

This clone was found a few times. V gene TRBV4-2 combines with J gene TRBJ1-5, with TRBD1 as a possible D gene (5 bases). Trimming cost V 0 bases and J 6 bases, with 15 bases left between them. CDR3 length: 16 amino acids. The germline V gene encodes CDR1 LGHNA and CDR2 YNFKEQ. In nucleotides, the CDR3 is TGTGCCAGCAGCCAAGATGGGCAGGGTGATGGTCAGCCCCAGCATTTT. Amino acid sequence: CASSQDGQGDGQPQHF.

CDR3: CASSLFADYEQYF. CDR3 nucleotides: TGTGCCAGCAGCTTATTCGCAGACTACGAGCAGTACTTC. V usage is TRBV11-2 and J usage is TRBJ2-7; D uncertain. The CDR3 covers 13 residues. CDR1 and CDR2 from the germline V gene are SGHAT and FQNNGV. Deletions cut 2 bases from V and 3 bases from J, with 8 bases between.

The chain joins TRBV7-9 to TRBJ1-1; TRBD1 aligns across 8 bases. The germline CDR1 and CDR2 sequences are SEHNR and FQNEAQ (reference sequence). This CDR3 comprises 15 residues. Unmatched junction bases numbered 9, after V lost 5 bases and J lost 4 bases. The CDR3 protein is CASSQDRVRFTEAFF. CDR3 in DNA: TGTGCCAGCAGCCAGGACAGGGTGAGGTTCACTGAAGCTTTCTTT.

This clone was seen just once. This rearrangement joins TRBV10-3 to TRBJ2-3, with D possibly TRBD2 on 6 matching bases. Germline V CDR1 and CDR2: ENHRY, SYGVKD. CDR3 length: 16 amino acids. Deletions cut 3 bases from V and 3 bases from J, with 16 bases between. The CDR3 region is CAISDIPSVGTDTQYF. DNA for the CDR3: TGTGCCATCAGTGATATACCTAGCGTCGGAACAGATACGCAGTATTTT.

The rearrangement joins TRBV10-3 to TRBJ2-3; maybe TRBD1 (5 bases). Germline lookup yields CDR1 ENHRY and CDR2 SYGVKD. This CDR3 is built from 14 residues. V was cut by 3 bases and J by 5 bases, with 12 bases left in between. Here the CDR3 reads CAISDSTVRDTQYF. The CDR3 DNA follows: TGTGCCATCAGTGACTCGACAGTAAGAGATACGCAGTATTTT.

This clone was seen a few times. This chain uses TRBV29-1 with TRBJ2-7; TRBD1 aligns across 7 bases. The germline V gene encodes CDR1 SQVTM and CDR2 ANQGSEA. Trimming removed 6 bases from V and 5 bases from J; junction bases left unmatched: 7. This CDR3 has 12 amino acids. The CDR3 region has the DNA TGCAGCGTCGACAGGGATGGCCACGAGCAGTACTTC. It specifies CSVDRDGHEQYF.

This chain joins TRBV6-6 and TRBJ2-1, with D possibly matching TRBD2 (5 bases). Germline V gene data show CDR1 as MNHNY and CDR2 as SVGAGI (reference sequence). Trimming removed 7 bases from V and 1 base from J, with 11 bases in between. The CDR3 is made up of 14 amino acids. CDR3: CASKSGSSYNEQFF. The CDR3 DNA is TGTGCCAGCAAGAGCGGATCTTCCTACAATGAGCAGTTCTTC.

This CDR3 reads CASSTEQGWGQPQHF. The CDR3 bases are TGTGCCAGTAGTACCGAACAGGGGTGGGGTCAGCCCCAGCATTTT. This sequence joins TRBV19 and TRBJ1-5, with 7 bases fitting TRBD1. Germline CDR1 LNHDA, CDR2 SQIVND (reference sequence). V trimming: 4 bases; J trimming: 6 bases; junction bases outside the gene matches: 9. The CDR3 runs to 15 residues.

This chain joins TRBV6-5 and TRBJ1-1; D call uncertain. Germline CDR1 reads MNHEY; CDR2 reads SVGAGI. Trimming took off 7 bases at V and 0 bases at J, with 12 bases between the two ends. The CDR3 consists of 14 residues. The CDR3: CASTSRYMNTEAFF. Written as DNA, the CDR3 is TGTGCCAGCACCTCCCGTTATATGAACACTGAAGCTTTCTTT.